The 7 T cell receptor beta chains presented below share a single source sample, sequenced in a study of blood T cells in healthy people across ages. Primed by a sample-barcoded 5' primer and a J-beta primer mix, a second PCR proceeded for roughly 6 to 12 cycles. TCRdb redid the calling of the 5' RACE reads with MiXCR, one entry per CDR3 protein. Among 600,000 to 800,000 distinct CDR3 sequences listed, around 52% were seen once. Sample: blood. The origin of the receptors is a woman aged 80 or over in good health.

The chain joins TRBV6-6 to TRBJ2-5, with D perhaps TRBD2 (5 bases). Trimming took off 8 bases at V and 1 base at J, with 20 bases between the two ends. The germline V gene encodes CDR1 MNHNY and CDR2 SVGAGI (reference sequence). This CDR3 contains 16 residues. This chain's CDR3 is CASSRKGREGQETQYF. The CDR3, as DNA: TGTGCCAGCTCCCGGAAGGGTCGAGAGGGCCAAGAGACCCAGTACTTC.

Concerning this clonotype itself: A much larger clone lies one base from this, so it may be a read error. CDR3 nucleotide sequence: TGTGCTAGTGGTTTGGCACCGAAGGCCGTCGGAAAACTGTTTTTT. This encodes CASGLAPKAVGKLFF. The gene calls are TRBV12-5 and TRBJ1-4; the D is unclear. Germline loops: CDR1 LGHNT, CDR2 FRNRAP. The ends were cut back, 1 base at V and 10 bases at J, with 16 bases in the middle. The CDR3 has 15 residues.

CDR3: CAISVTSGNEQFF. DNA for the CDR3: TGTGCCATCAGTGTCACTAGCGGCAATGAGCAGTTCTTC. V is TRBV10-3 and J is TRBJ2-1, with 8 bases identical to TRBD2. The CDR3 has 13 amino acids. The trim removed 4 bases at V and 6 bases at J, leaving 2 bases unmatched. CDR1 and CDR2 (germline): ENHRY, SYGVKD.

This clonotype was counted many times. One base away lies a much larger clone, so this may be a sequencing read error. The rearrangement links TRBV6-6 to TRBJ2-5; 15 bases are a match to TRBD2. The CDR3 spans 15 residues. CDR1 is MNHNY, CDR2 SVGAGI, per germline (reference sequence). The V segment lost 6 bases and the J segment 11 bases; nucleotides outside the gene matches: 10. CDR3 DNA sequence: TGTGCCAGCAGCTGGACTAGCGGGAGGGCGGGTGAGCAGTACTTC. Translation gives CASSWTSGRAGEQYF.

The chain recombines TRBV29-1 with TRBJ2-2; TRBD1 matches 8 bases. CDR1 SQVTM and CDR2 ANQGSEA come from the germline V gene. The trim removed 5 bases at V and 2 bases at J, leaving 4 bases unmatched. The CDR3 spans 14 residues. CDR3 sequence: CSVPGGFNTGELFF. Here the CDR3 DNA reads TGCAGCGTTCCAGGGGGCTTTAACACCGGGGAGCTGTTTTTT.

This chain uses TRBV7-3 with TRBJ1-1; TRBD1 might be the D (5 bases). The CDR3 has 13 amino acids. The V end was cut by 2 bases, the J end by 4 bases, with 8 bases between. Germline V gene sequence: CDR1 SGHTA, CDR2 FQGTGA. The CDR3, as DNA: TGTGCCAGCAGCTTATCAGGGACCACTGAAGCTTTCTTT. Translating it yields CASSLSGTTEAFF.

This clonotype appeared a single time. Likely a read error: the CDR3 ends without its conserved phenylalanine or tryptophan. The rearrangement joins TRBV7-9 to TRBJ2-7; D is unclear. Looked up from germline, CDR1 is SEHNR and CDR2 is FQNEAQ (reference sequence). The ends were cut back, 2 bases at V and 4 bases at J, with 15 bases in the middle. This CDR3 spans 15 amino acids. CDR3 in DNA: TGTGCCAGCAGCTTATCGGCGGCTCCCGGGTACGAGCAGTACTCC. Its translation: CASSLSAAPGYEQYS.